This section outlines one TCR beta chain sequence together with its context. Its antigen is as yet unknown. Absence of ophthalmopathy progression within 18 months defined stable Graves' hyperthyroidism. Cells are PBMCs isolated from about 10 ml of fresh blood. The source of the sample is a study of T cells in Graves' hyperthyroidism and ophthalmopathy. Study-level results: Among clonotypes expanded in thyroid above 0.001, most were also found in blood.

Amplified regions were TCR beta CDR3 sequences from RNA transcripts. Using the HTBI primer set, a first-round RT-PCR was run on the TCR CDR3. TCRdb independently ran MiXCR on the multiplex PCR reads; one entry per CDR3 protein. This sample has some 740,000 distinct CDR3 sequences; 14% occur once, and the top ten carry about a tenth. The ends lost 4 bases at V and 6 bases at J; junction bases unmatched: 6. In germline, CDR1 is MNHEY, CDR2 SVGEGT. There are 14 residues in the CDR3. The rearrangement uses TRBV6-2 or TRBV6-3 and TRBJ2-1; 7 positions agree with TRBD2. Input material: blood. The sequence came from a woman aged 18-29 years with Graves' hyperthyroidism. CDR3 nucleotide sequence: TGTGCCAGCAGTTTCCGGGACTACCTCAATGAGCAGTTCTTC. This gives the protein CASSFRDYLNEQFF.